The subject of this entry is one T cell receptor (beta chain). Germline V gene sequence: CDR1 MGHDK, CDR2 SYGVNS. Trimming took 2 bases from V and 7 from J; bases not matched to a gene: 10. The CDR3 is 16 residues long. The data are from a study of blood T cell repertoires in COVID-19. Study-wide context: The United States, Italy and Spain supplied acute and convalescent COVID-19 samples. Nucleic acid was either cDNA or gDNA, and it came from T cells, B-cell-depleted T cells, or PBMCs.

Patients in Seattle were enrolled during active infection, then followed longitudinally. In the study's own analysis: Amplification from reference gene primers served as the basis for estimated nucleated cell counts. TCRdb's table, derived via immunoSEQ multiplex PCR, lists solely in-frame clones and lacks some. D and trimming come from the DNA, and the V and J calls and clone size come from that table. Of 250,000 to 300,000 clones listed, about 86% are singletons. What was sequenced was peripheral blood. The clonotype originates from a woman aged 30 to 39 with COVID-19, enrolled during active disease. This chain joins TRBV25-1 and TRBJ1-4, with 7 bases lining up with TRBD1. CDR3 coding DNA: TGTGCCAGCAGTGAACGTAGGGGGCAAGGGGGTGAAAAACTGTTTTTT. It yields the protein CASSERRGQGGEKLFF.